This TCR beta chain was documented in a study of PD-L1 blockade in urothelial cancer (dated 2017 in TCRdb). Background on the whole study: Every patient began therapy around 2014 and was given atezolizumab 1,200 mg intravenously every 3 weeks. Blood samples were analyzed at 3 weeks after treatment start (second dose) and at 6 weeks after treatment start. Pretreatment tumor samples and matched peripheral blood, collected serially before and after atezolizumab treatment, underwent TCR sequencing. In the same patients, pretreatment tumors underwent whole exome sequencing and RNA sequencing in addition to TCR sequencing. Approximately 30 patients had pretreatment blood TCR-seq, around 25 had at least one posttreatment blood collection, and around 25 had tumor TCR-seq. Blood samples gave a median of 141,255 T cells and approximately 80,000 unique TCRs, with a median clonality of 0.080. Durable clinical benefit meant progression-free survival longer than 6 months, and TCR features were also tested against progression-free and overall survival. Roughly 10 patients achieved durable clinical benefit and around 19 did not. About 90% of the roughly 29 patients were identified as males with urothelial cancer of bladder origin, and a prior smoking history was reported by 18 of 29 patients. An ECOG performance status of 0 or 1 was recorded for the patients, and 0 to 3 prior chemotherapy regimens had been received by the patients. The study, an exploratory multi-omic analysis, examined somatic, immune and clinical correlates of response to PD-L1 blockade with atezolizumab in urothelial cancer. Summary of the overall study and its limitations: Among patients with durable benefit, tumor-associated TCR clones showed greater expansion in peripheral blood 3 weeks after treatment started (n ≈ 20, p = 0.022). Because the sample size was small (n ≈ 28) and many of the analyses were exploratory, the results are meant to be hypothesis-generating. A pretreatment peripheral blood TCR clonality below the median was linked to improved progression-free and overall survival.

Comments on this clone: It has no known antigen specificity. Base-call qualities are not available, and no considerably larger clone is one nucleotide away.

Sequences LNHDA (CDR1) and SQIVND (CDR2) are obtained from the germline V gene (reference sequence). Trimming accounts for 1 base at V and 2 bases at J, while the number of junction bases matched to no gene is 8. The CDR3 covers 17 residues, taking in both the cysteine and the phenylalanine. The entry retains the CDR3 DNA only, 51 bases that are in frame from base 1. The time point label, as the study defines it: pretreatment peripheral blood. The cohort included 29 patients with locally advanced or metastatic urothelial carcinoma who were treated at Memorial Sloan Kettering on a trial protocol. Peripheral blood mononuclear cells were collected pretreatment and during treatment, at between 1 and 8 total time points per patient. The Qiagen DNeasy Blood extraction kit was used to purify genomic DNA from total PBMCs and tumor samples. PBMCs were collected pretreatment and during treatment, and were isolated and stored as previously described.

To estimate absolute template abundance from read counts, synthetic TCR analog templates were spiked into each PCR. Using the immunoSEQ assay, TCRbeta CDR3 regions were amplified from genomic DNA with bias-controlled V and J gene primers. Sequencing of rearranged TCRbeta segments was performed at approximately 20X coverage. In the authors' own workflow: Sequencing errors were corrected by clustering and CDR3s were annotated against IMGT to assign V, D and J genes. Downstream analyses used only productive TCRbeta rearrangements and left out out-of-frame or stop-codon sequences. Clonality was computed as one minus Shannon entropy normalized by the log of the number of unique productive sequences. Fisher's exact test with Benjamini-Hochberg correction, using a cutoff of adjusted p below 0.01, was how clones that differed between time points or between blood and tumor were identified. TCRdb re-hosts the immuneACCESS table, in-frame sequences only. Its copies lack some clones; in the studies checked, an unresolved V gene accounts for under half of them, and the cause for the rest is not known. V, J and clone size reflect that table, while D and trimming were determined from the DNA. In this sample the table shows tens of thousands of clones, 81% of which occur a single time. The top ten hold roughly 3.2% of the sample.

Recombination linked TRBV19 to TRBJ1-2, with TRBD1 identical over 9 junction bases. This receptor was taken from a man in his 70s with urothelial cancer. The sequences come from PBMCs, collected around atezolizumab (anti-PD-L1) treatment. The CDR3 in this case is CASSIAPGQGPNYGYTF. The bases are TGTGCCAGTAGTATAGCCCCGGGACAGGGCCCAAACTATGGCTACACCTTC.